The T cell receptor (beta chain) described here comes from a study of blood T cell repertoires in COVID-19. This CDR3 comprises 13 residues. The germline V gene encodes CDR1 SGHNT and CDR2 YENEEA. V was clipped by 2 bases and J by 10 bases, with 12 bases between them. This table comes from immunoSEQ multiplex PCR, and its TCRdb copy is limited to in-frame clones, with some not included. The table includes around 140,000 clones, 80% to 90% detected once. Sample: peripheral blood. The chain uses TRBV11-3 and TRBJ2-1; D not certain. This sequence was found in a man between 45 and 60 years old who had recovered from COVID-19. This CDR3 is CASSLNPPREQFF. Here the CDR3 DNA reads TGTGCCAGCAGCTTAAACCCCCCCCGGGAGCAGTTCTTC.